Presented here are 27 T cell receptor beta chains from one specimen sequenced in a study of blood T cell repertoires in COVID-19. This table comes from immunoSEQ multiplex PCR, and its TCRdb copy is limited to in-frame clones, with some not included. The table includes 150,000 to 200,000 clones, approximately 82% detected once. Sequenced material: peripheral blood. These TCRs come from a woman older than 75 with acute or convalescent COVID-19.

The chain carries TRBV4-1 and TRBJ1-2; 8 nucleotides line up with TRBD1. CDR1 is MGHRA and CDR2 is YSYEKL in the germline V gene. The CDR3 has 17 residues. The junction had 11 bases not matched to a gene; V was cut back by 4 bases and J by 1 base. The CDR3 sequence is CASSPETGVSFNYGYTF. DNA for the CDR3: TGCGCCAGCAGCCCGGAGACAGGGGTTTCCTTTAACTATGGCTACACCTTC.

V usage is TRBV7-9 and J usage is TRBJ2-5; 11 nucleotides agree with TRBD2. This CDR3 region has 18 residues. The trim removed 4 bases at V and 2 bases at J, leaving 12 bases unmatched. Per the germline V gene, CDR1 is SEHNR and CDR2 is FQNEAQ (reference sequence). The CDR3 sequence is CASSSRQRLAGIQETQYF. CDR3 nucleotide sequence: TGTGCCAGCAGCTCCCGCCAGCGACTAGCGGGAATACAAGAGACCCAGTACTTC.

In its sample, this clone was seen a few times. Written as DNA, the CDR3 is TGTGCCACCTCCCAGGGGGAGACCCAGTACTTC. Translating gives CATSQGETQYF. The rearrangement links TRBV19 to TRBJ2-5; D perhaps matches TRBD1 (6 bases). Germline V gene data show CDR1 as LNHDA and CDR2 as SQIVND (reference sequence). CDR3 length: 11 residues. V gave up 10 bases and J gave up 5 bases, with 11 bases separating them.

This chain joins TRBV10-3 and TRBJ2-7, with D possibly TRBD2 on 5 matching bases. Germline assignment: CDR1 ENHRY and CDR2 SYGVKD. The CDR3 extends over 14 amino acids. V was cut by 6 bases and J by 0 bases, with 12 bases left in between. CDR3 DNA: TGTGCCATCAGAGAAGGAGGTTCCTCCTACGAGCAGTACTTC. It yields the protein CAIREGGSSYEQYF.

The chain recombines TRBV5-4 with TRBJ2-1; maybe TRBD2 (6 bases). Germline values: CDR1 SGHNT, CDR2 YYREEE (reference sequence). CDR3 length equals 15 residues. The V end was cut by 4 bases, the J end by 3 bases, with 14 bases between. The CDR3 loop is CASSQTGDYYNEQFF. In DNA form, the CDR3 reads TGTGCCAGCAGCCAGACGGGGGATTACTACAATGAGCAGTTCTTC.

This chain connects TRBV7-6 to TRBJ2-5; TRBD1 matches at 9 bases. V was clipped by 8 bases and J by 2 bases; unmatched bases: 15. This CDR3 is built from 17 residues. Germline V lookup: CDR1 SGHVS, CDR2 FNYEAQ. CDR3 region: CASGRDREFRGQETQYF. The CDR3 DNA sequence: TGTGCCAGCGGCCGGGACAGGGAGTTTCGAGGACAAGAGACCCAGTACTTC.

This clone was found a few times. The chain joins TRBV5-1 to TRBJ1-2; 8 bases fit TRBD1. The germline V gene has CDR1 SGHRS and CDR2 YFSETQ. J lost 4 bases, V lost 2 bases, and 7 bases had no gene match. The CDR3 is made up of 15 amino acids. CDR3 protein: CASSLSTGAAYGYTF. Here the CDR3 DNA reads TGCGCCAGCAGCTTATCGACAGGGGCCGCCTATGGCTACACCTTC.

The chain is built from TRBV29-1 and TRBJ1-1, with unresolved D. Germline V gene data show CDR1 as SQVTM and CDR2 as ANQGSEA. V was trimmed by 5 bases and J by 2 bases, leaving 15 bases between them. CDR3 length: 14 residues. The CDR3 DNA reads as TGCAGCGTTAATTATGGACTGGCCAACACTGAAGCTTTCTTT. Translating it yields CSVNYGLANTEAFF.

The rearrangement uses TRBV2 and TRBJ2-4; D may be TRBD2 (6 bases). This CDR3 contains 12 residues. Trimming removed 6 bases at V and 7 bases at J, with 10 bases between. Germline V gives CDR1 SNHLY, CDR2 FYNNEI. The CDR3 region has the DNA TGTGCCAGCAGGGGCGGGACCAACATTCAGTACTTC. It yields the protein CASRGGTNIQYF.

In this sample, this clone turned up a few times. The rearrangement uses TRBV10-3 and TRBJ2-7; a possible D gene is TRBD2 (5 bases). V lost 3 bases and J 5 bases, leaving 14 bases between the germline ends. The CDR3 spans 14 residues. Per the germline V gene, CDR1 is ENHRY and CDR2 is SYGVKD. This CDR3 is CAISDEGEADEQYF. CDR3 nucleotides: TGTGCCATCAGTGATGAGGGAGAGGCCGACGAGCAGTACTTC.

The chain recombines TRBV6-1 with TRBJ2-2; 13 bases fit TRBD2. The germline gives CDR1 MNHNS, CDR2 SASEGT. The CDR3 spans 18 residues. With V trimmed by 4 bases and J by 5 bases, 10 bases remained unmatched. The CDR3 sequence: CASSGLAGGNKITGELFF. The DNA of the CDR3 is TGTGCCAGCAGTGGACTAGCGGGAGGAAATAAGATTACCGGGGAGCTGTTTTTT.

This sequence joins TRBV2 and TRBJ1-5; no firm D call. Per the germline V gene, CDR1 is SNHLY and CDR2 is FYNNEI. CDR3 size: 15 residues. The V gene lost 4 bases and the J gene lost 1 base, with 11 bases spanning the gap. The DNA for the CDR3 is TGTGCCAGCAGTGCGGAAGGCGGGAGCAATCAGCCCCAGCATTTT. It codes for CASSAEGGSNQPQHF.

This sequence joins TRBV5-4 and TRBJ2-2; 10 nucleotides align to TRBD1. Trimming took 3 bases from V and 5 from J; bases not matched to a gene: 7. From germline, CDR1 is SGHNT and CDR2 YYREEE (reference sequence). The CDR3 runs to 16 residues. CDR3 protein: CASSSGGQGFTGELFF. Here the CDR3 DNA reads TGTGCCAGCAGCTCCGGGGGACAGGGGTTTACCGGGGAGCTGTTTTTT.

This rearrangement joins TRBV7-2 to TRBJ1-2; maybe TRBD1 (5 bases). V gave up 1 base and J gave up 4 bases, with 13 bases separating them. The CDR3 has 15 amino acids. The germline V gene encodes CDR1 SGHTA and CDR2 FQGNSA. CDR3 in DNA: TGTGCCAGCAGCTTAGGGGGCAGTTCCTTCTATGGCTACACCTTC. Its protein is CASSLGGSSFYGYTF. Using reference TRBV7-2 and TRBJ1-2 for the parts outside the CDR3, the full variable domain is GAGVSQSPSNKVTEKGKDVELRCDPISGHTALYWYRQSLGQGLEFLIYFQGNSAPDKSGLPSDRFSAERTGGSVSTLTIQRTQQEDSAVYLCASSLGGSSFYGYTFGSGTRLTVV.

This chain uses TRBV7-2 with TRBJ1-5, with 9 bases fitting TRBD1. There are 15 residues in the CDR3. Losses at the gene ends were 1 base for V and 2 bases for J; bases not matched to a gene: 0. Germline assignment: CDR1 SGHTA and CDR2 FQGNSA. CDR3 DNA: TGTGCCAGCAGCTTAGGGACAGGGGGCAATCAGCCCCAGCATTTT. The encoded protein is CASSLGTGGNQPQHF. The whole variable domain, filled in from reference TRBV7-2 and TRBJ1-5, reads GAGVSQSPSNKVTEKGKDVELRCDPISGHTALYWYRQSLGQGLEFLIYFQGNSAPDKSGLPSDRFSAERTGGSVSTLTIQRTQQEDSAVYLCASSLGTGGNQPQHFGDGTRLSIL.

This chain's CDR3 is CASSFAGGYGYTF. In DNA, the CDR3 is TGTGCCAGCAGCTTCGCAGGGGGCTACGGCTACACCTTC. This chain connects TRBV11-2 to TRBJ1-2; 8 nucleotides align to TRBD1. Germline values: CDR1 SGHAT, CDR2 FQNNGV. With 3 bases clipped from V and 8 bases from J, the junction kept 5 bases outside the gene matches. This CDR3 contains 13 residues.

The chain has TRBV7-9 and TRBJ2-1; D is unclear. Trimming took off 1 base at V and 0 bases at J, with 7 bases between the two ends. Looked up from germline, CDR1 is SEHNR and CDR2 is FQNEAQ (reference sequence). This CDR3 has 15 amino acids. The CDR3 DNA reads as TGTGCCAGCAGCTTAGTTGGGCCCTCCTACAATGAGCAGTTCTTC. Protein sequence: CASSLVGPSYNEQFF.

This clone was counted only a few times. The chain combines TRBV4-2 with TRBJ2-7; possibly TRBD2 for D (5 bases). Germline CDR1 LGHNA, CDR2 YNFKEQ. The CDR3 runs 14 residues. Trimming left V 0 bases short and J 7 bases short, with 13 bases between. The CDR3 DNA reads TGTGCCAGCAGCCAAGATCTACTGACGGGGGAGCAGTACTTC. Its protein is CASSQDLLTGEQYF.

V and J are TRBV30 and TRBJ1-1, with a possible D match to TRBD1 (6 bases). Germline CDR1 and CDR2: GTSNPN and SVGIG (reference sequence). V lost 0 bases and J lost 4, with 12 bases in between. This CDR3 spans 14 amino acids. DNA of the CDR3: TGTGCCTGGAGTGTCGGGGGGCAAGGCACTGAAGCTTTCTTT. Translated: CAWSVGGQGTEAFF.

This clone has only one observation. CDR3 DNA: TGCGCCAGCAGCGCTTACAGGGATACTGAAGCTTTCTTT. Translated: CASSAYRDTEAFF. The chain links TRBV5-1 to TRBJ1-1; the D gene is possibly TRBD1 (6 bases). Trimming cost V 4 bases and J 5 bases, with 12 bases left between them. Germline CDR1 is SGHRS and CDR2 is YFSETQ. The CDR3 spans 13 residues.

V gene TRBV7-9 combines with J gene TRBJ2-7, with D possibly matching TRBD1 (5 bases). The CDR3 loop spans 12 amino acids. Germline CDR1 and CDR2: SEHNR and FQNEAQ (reference sequence). V was clipped by 6 bases and J by 8 bases, with 14 bases between them. CDR3 sequence (DNA): TGTGCCAGCAGTCCAAACGACAGCAAGCAGTACTTC. Its translation: CASSPNDSKQYF.

In its sample, this clone was seen a few times. The chain joins TRBV28 to TRBJ1-2; a weak D match, TRBD1 (5 bases). Trimming cost V 2 bases and J 6 bases, with 16 bases left between them. Germline V CDR1 and CDR2: MDHEN, SYDVKM. The CDR3 has 15 amino acids. The CDR3 spells CASSLTYAGRNGYTF. DNA of the CDR3: TGTGCCAGCAGTTTAACGTATGCGGGGCGTAATGGCTACACCTTC.

The chain couples TRBV7-2 to TRBJ2-1; a weak D match, TRBD1 (5 bases). Germline V gene data show CDR1 as SGHTA and CDR2 as FQGNSA. The CDR3 loop spans 16 amino acids. Trimming left V 5 bases short and J 4 bases short, with 18 bases between. The CDR3 here is CASSPRPMTAYNEQFF. The CDR3 DNA reads as TGTGCCAGCAGCCCTCGCCCGATGACAGCGTACAATGAGCAGTTCTTC.

This chain uses TRBV3-1 (or the pseudogene TRBV3-2) with TRBJ2-1, with 15 positions matching TRBD2. CDR3 length: 16 residues. Germline V gene sequence: CDR1 LGHDT, CDR2 YNNKEL (reference sequence). V trimming: 1 base; J trimming: 8 bases; junction bases outside the gene matches: 3. The CDR3 sequence is CASSQGTSGRAHEQFF. CDR3 bases: TGTGCCAGCAGCCAAGGGACTAGCGGGAGGGCCCATGAGCAGTTCTTC.

The chain is built from TRBV11-2 and TRBJ2-3; D may be TRBD2 (6 bases). The germline V and J ends were trimmed by 5 bases and 6 bases, with 9 bases remaining between them. Germline V gives CDR1 SGHAT, CDR2 FQNNGV. CDR3 length: 12 amino acids. The chain's CDR3 is CASSAGGDTQYF. For the CDR3, the DNA is TGTGCCAGCAGCGCCGGGGGTGATACGCAGTATTTT. Together with reference TRBV11-2 and TRBJ2-3, the CDR3 gives the full variable domain: EAGVAQSPRYKIIEKRQSVAFWCNPISGHATLYWYQQILGQGPKLLIQFQNNGVVDDSQLPKDRFSAERLKGVDSTLKIQPAKLEDSAVYLCASSAGGDTQYFGPGTRLTVL.

The chain combines TRBV5-6 with TRBJ1-5; 8 bases agree with TRBD1. Germline CDR1 is SGHDT and CDR2 is YYEEEE. Trimming cost V 0 bases and J 7 bases; bases outside gene matches: 3. The CDR3 runs 14 residues. This CDR3 reads CASSLAGGDQPQHF. The CDR3 DNA follows: TGTGCCAGCAGCTTGGCAGGGGGCGACCAGCCCCAGCATTTT.

V and J are TRBV29-1 and TRBJ2-1; 8 nucleotides agree with TRBD1. Germline CDR1 reads SQVTM; CDR2 reads ANQGSEA. The CDR3 runs to 12 residues. Losses at the gene ends were 7 bases for V and 6 bases for J; bases not matched to a gene: 5. CDR3 sequence: CSERQGFNEQFF. DNA of the CDR3: TGCAGCGAGCGACAGGGGTTCAATGAGCAGTTCTTC.